This T cell receptor beta chain came from a study of Ad26.COV2.S vaccination and SARS-CoV-2 variants. Study details: Donor got 5x10^10 or 1x10^11 viral particles of Ad26.COV2.S.

Points on this clone: One junction end does not reproduce the germline sequence, and a read error may be involved. The same CDR3 can be traced to other DNA sequences in this sample.

Sample treatment: roughly 19 received Ad26.COV2.S at low or high dose, single or two shots; 5 received placebo; per-sample allocation not given. After the first vaccine or placebo injection, samples were drawn on day 63. An adult aged 18-55 years in Boston served as the donor. Clones were read by immunoSEQ multiplex PCR, and TCRdb kept only the in-frame ones, dropping some. This table has some 390,000 clones, around nine tenths appearing once. The CDR3 consists of 14 residues. Germline V CDR1 and CDR2: KGHSH, LQKENI. Sequenced material: peripheral blood, taken in a trial of Ad26.COV2.S vaccine versus placebo. The chain is built from TRBV18 and TRBJ2-7; 7 bases align to TRBD1. The sequence was collected from a person between 18 and 60 years old who received the Ad26.COV2.S COVID-19 vaccine or a placebo. This chain's CDR3 is CASSPQGNSYEQYF. CDR3 in DNA: TGTGCCAGCTCGCCACAGGGGAACTCCTACGAGCAGTACTTC.